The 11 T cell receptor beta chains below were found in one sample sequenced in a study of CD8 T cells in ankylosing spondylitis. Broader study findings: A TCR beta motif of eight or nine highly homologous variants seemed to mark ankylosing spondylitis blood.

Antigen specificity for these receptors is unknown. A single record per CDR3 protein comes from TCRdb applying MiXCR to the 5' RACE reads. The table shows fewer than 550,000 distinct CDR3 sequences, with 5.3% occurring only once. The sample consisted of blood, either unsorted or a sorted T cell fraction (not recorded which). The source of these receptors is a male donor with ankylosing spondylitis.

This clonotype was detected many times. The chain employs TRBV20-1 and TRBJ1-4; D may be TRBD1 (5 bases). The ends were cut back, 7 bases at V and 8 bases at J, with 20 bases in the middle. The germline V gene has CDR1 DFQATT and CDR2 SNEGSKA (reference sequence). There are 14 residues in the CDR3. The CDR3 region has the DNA TGCAGTGTCGTACGCCTGGGGGTCGGCGAAAAACTGTTTTTT. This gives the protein CSVVRLGVGEKLFF.

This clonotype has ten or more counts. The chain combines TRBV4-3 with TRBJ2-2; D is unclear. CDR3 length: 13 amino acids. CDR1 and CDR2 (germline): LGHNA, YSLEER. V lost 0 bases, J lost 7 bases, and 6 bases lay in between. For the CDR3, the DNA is TGCGCCAGCAGCCAAGAAACGGTCGGGGAGCTGTTTTTT. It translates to CASSQETVGELFF.

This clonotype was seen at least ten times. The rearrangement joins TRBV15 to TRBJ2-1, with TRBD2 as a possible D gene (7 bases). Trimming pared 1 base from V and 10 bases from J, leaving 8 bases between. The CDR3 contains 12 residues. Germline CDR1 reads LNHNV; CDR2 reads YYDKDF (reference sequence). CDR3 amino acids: CATSRGGGEQFF. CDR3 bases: TGTGCCACCAGCAGAGGGGGGGGCGAGCAGTTCTTC.

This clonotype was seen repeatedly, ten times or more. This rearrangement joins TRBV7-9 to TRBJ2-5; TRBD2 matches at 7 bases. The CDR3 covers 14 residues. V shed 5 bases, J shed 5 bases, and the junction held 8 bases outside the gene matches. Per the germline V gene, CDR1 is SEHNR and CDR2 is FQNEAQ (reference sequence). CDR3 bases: TGTGCCAGCAGCCGCGCGCGGGGGTTCGAGACCCAGTACTTC. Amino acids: CASSRARGFETQYF.

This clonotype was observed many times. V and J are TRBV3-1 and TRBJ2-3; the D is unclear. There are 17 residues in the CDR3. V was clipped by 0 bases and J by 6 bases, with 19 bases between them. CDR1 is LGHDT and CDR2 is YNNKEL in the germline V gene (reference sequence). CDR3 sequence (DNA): TGTGCCAGCAGCCAAGAGAATAACCTCGGGCTCACCGATACGCAGTATTTT. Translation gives CASSQENNLGLTDTQYF.

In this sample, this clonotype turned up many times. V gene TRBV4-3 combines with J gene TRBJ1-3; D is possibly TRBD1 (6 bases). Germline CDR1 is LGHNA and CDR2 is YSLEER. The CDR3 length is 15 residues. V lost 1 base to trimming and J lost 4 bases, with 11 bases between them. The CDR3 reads CASSQASGVGNTIYF. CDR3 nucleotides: TGCGCCAGCAGCCAAGCTTCAGGGGTCGGAAACACCATATATTTT.

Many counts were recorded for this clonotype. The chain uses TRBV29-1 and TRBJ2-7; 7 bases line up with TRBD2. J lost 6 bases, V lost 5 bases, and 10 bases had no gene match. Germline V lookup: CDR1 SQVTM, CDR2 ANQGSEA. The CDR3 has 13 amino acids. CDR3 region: CSVRGRALFEQYF. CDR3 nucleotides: TGCAGCGTTCGTGGGAGGGCCCTCTTCGAGCAGTACTTC.

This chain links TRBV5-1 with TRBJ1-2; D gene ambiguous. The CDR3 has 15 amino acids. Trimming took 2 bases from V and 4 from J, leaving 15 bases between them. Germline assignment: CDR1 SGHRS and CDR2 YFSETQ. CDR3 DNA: TGCGCCAGCAGCTTAAGGGCGCCCCGGGGCTATGGCTACACCTTC. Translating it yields CASSLRAPRGYGYTF.

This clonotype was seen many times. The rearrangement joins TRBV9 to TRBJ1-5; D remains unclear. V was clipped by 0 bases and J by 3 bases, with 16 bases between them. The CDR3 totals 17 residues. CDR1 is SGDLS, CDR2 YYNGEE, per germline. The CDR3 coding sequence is TGTGCCAGCAGCGTAGCTTTGGCAGCCAGATACAATCAGCCCCAGCATTTT. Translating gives CASSVALAARYNQPQHF.

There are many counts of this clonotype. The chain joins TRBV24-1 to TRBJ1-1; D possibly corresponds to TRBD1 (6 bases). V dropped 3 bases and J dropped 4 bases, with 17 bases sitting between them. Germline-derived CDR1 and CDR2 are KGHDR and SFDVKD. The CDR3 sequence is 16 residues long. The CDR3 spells CATSDGAGHGSTEAFF. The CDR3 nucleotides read TGTGCCACCAGTGATGGGGCGGGACATGGGAGCACTGAAGCTTTCTTT.

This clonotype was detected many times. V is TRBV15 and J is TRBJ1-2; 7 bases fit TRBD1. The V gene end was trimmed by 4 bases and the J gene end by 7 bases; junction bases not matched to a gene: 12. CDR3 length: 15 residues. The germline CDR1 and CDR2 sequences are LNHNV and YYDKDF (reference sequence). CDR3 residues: CATSIDLGTAGGYTF. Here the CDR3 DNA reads TGTGCCACCAGCATTGACCTCGGGACAGCCGGTGGCTACACCTTC. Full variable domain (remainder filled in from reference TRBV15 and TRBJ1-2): DAMVIQNPRYQVTQFGKPVTLSCSQTLNHNVMYWYQQKSSQAPKLLFHYYDKDFNNEADTPDNFQSRRPNTSFCFLDIRSPGLGDTAMYLCATSIDLGTAGGYTFGSGTRLTVV.